This TCR beta chain was retrieved from a study of technical replicates of blood from a few donors. The CDR3 contains 15 residues. V was pared by 1 base and J by 2 bases, with 12 bases between. Germline V gene lookup returns CDR1 LGHNA and CDR2 YSLEER. Assay used: immunoSEQ multiplex PCR; TCRdb lists only in-frame clones, some missing. The data show tens of thousands of clones, with around 91% seen just once and 3.5% to 5% held by the top ten. The sample comprised PBMCs. This receptor was identified in a human donor in good health. Some clones in this sample may be carry-over from other donors' samples. The gene calls are TRBV4-3 and TRBJ2-7; D may be TRBD2 (5 bases). The CDR3 reads CASSQGRTGAYEQYF. The CDR3 bases are TGCGCCAGCAGCCAAGGGAGGACTGGCGCCTACGAGCAGTACTTC.